Below, 11 T cell receptor beta chains from the same sample are listed, as sequenced in a study of cytomegalovirus exposure and HLA in healthy donors. Both 60 Vbeta primers and 13 Jbeta primers went into the PCR. The protocol was immunoSEQ multiplex PCR, while the TCRdb copy is restricted to in-frame clones and leaves out a portion. This sample's clone table lists 65,000 to 80,000 clones. Input material: PBMCs. These receptors were collected from a man younger than 40 in good health and CMV-seronegative.

The rearrangement links TRBV30 to TRBJ1-5, with D possibly matching TRBD1 (6 bases). The CDR3 is made up of 13 amino acids. The V end was cut by 0 bases, the J end by 5 bases, with 8 bases between. The germline V gene encodes CDR1 GTSNPN and CDR2 SVGIG (reference sequence). CDR3 residues: CAWSVQGDQPQHF. DNA for the CDR3: TGTGCCTGGAGTGTACAGGGTGATCAGCCCCAGCATTTT.

This sequence joins TRBV25-1 and TRBJ2-7; TRBD2 matches at 8 bases. This CDR3 is 14 amino acids long. J lost 2 bases, V lost 10 bases, and 10 bases had no gene match. Germline V gene sequence: CDR1 MGHDK, CDR2 SYGVNS. Written as DNA, the CDR3 is TGTGCCACTACCCCGGGAGGGGTAACCTACGAGCAGTACTTC. Its protein product is CATTPGGVTYEQYF.

CDR3 in amino acids: CASSLDRDTEAFF. CDR3 sequence (DNA): TGTGCCAGCAGCCTGGACAGGGACACTGAAGCTTTCTTT. The V and J genes are TRBV9 and TRBJ1-1; 8 bases line up with TRBD1. The V gene's germline CDR1 is SGDLS and CDR2 YYNGEE. Germline trimming cut 4 bases from V and 3 bases from J; bases unmatched to any gene: 2. The CDR3 totals 13 residues.

The chain has TRBV11-3 and TRBJ2-5, with D hard to call. This CDR3 is built from 12 residues. The germline CDR1 and CDR2 sequences are SGHNT and YENEEA. V lost 1 base and J lost 3, with 3 bases in between. For the CDR3, the DNA is TGTGCCAGCAGCTTAGGAGAAGAGACCCAGTACTTC. Translation: CASSLGEETQYF.

The gene calls are TRBV5-1 and TRBJ2-7, with 10 bases fitting TRBD2. Germline V CDR1 and CDR2: SGHRS, YFSETQ. V dropped 5 bases and J dropped 0; count of bases not matched to a gene: 8. This CDR3 region has 16 residues. Here the CDR3 DNA reads TGCGCCAGCAGGCCGCTAGCGGGGGCCTTCTCCTACGAGCAGTACTTC. Its protein product is CASRPLAGAFSYEQYF. The whole variable domain, remainder taken from reference TRBV5-1 and TRBJ2-7, is KAGVTQTPRYLIKTRGQQVTLSCSPISGHRSVSWYQQTPGQGLQFLFEYFSETQRNKGNFPGRFSGRQFSNSRSEMNVSTLELGDSALYLCASRPLAGAFSYEQYFGPGTRLTVT.

The CDR3 loop reads CASRELAGDYNEQFF. For the CDR3, the DNA is TGTGCCAGCAGGGAGCTAGCGGGGGACTACAATGAGCAGTTCTTC. V is TRBV2 and J is TRBJ2-1; 10 bases line up with TRBD2. The V segment lost 6 bases and the J segment 3 bases; nucleotides outside the gene matches: 5. From germline, CDR1 is SNHLY and CDR2 FYNNEI. The CDR3 has 15 amino acids.

CDR3 amino acids: CASSPLLTYEQYF. CDR3 sequence (DNA): TGTGCCAGCTCACCACTACTAACCTACGAGCAGTACTTC. The genes are TRBV18 and TRBJ2-7, with D uncertain. V lost 1 base, J lost 2 bases, and 6 bases lay in between. Germline-derived CDR1 and CDR2 are KGHSH and LQKENI. The CDR3 has 13 amino acids.

This rearrangement joins TRBV29-1 to TRBJ2-5, with TRBD1 matching over 8 bases. This CDR3 is built from 12 residues. J was trimmed by 5 bases and V by 7 bases; bases with no gene match: 6. Germline loops: CDR1 SQVTM, CDR2 ANQGSEA. The chain's CDR3 is CSELQGGETQYF. CDR3 nucleotides: TGCAGCGAGCTACAGGGGGGTGAGACCCAGTACTTC.

This chain uses TRBV18 with TRBJ1-5; the D gene is possibly TRBD1 (5 bases). Germline CDR1 is KGHSH and CDR2 is LQKENI. This CDR3 has 14 residues. Trimming took 4 bases from V and 7 from J, leaving 14 bases between them. CDR3 sequence reads: CASSRSLREQPQHF. CDR3 nucleotides: TGTGCCAGCTCACGTTCCCTCAGGGAACAGCCCCAGCATTTT.

This sequence joins TRBV4-1 and TRBJ1-2, with 7 bases fitting TRBD1. Germline V gives CDR1 MGHRA, CDR2 YSYEKL. Unmatched junction bases numbered 6, after V lost 2 bases and J lost 0 bases. This CDR3 region has 16 residues. CDR3: CASSQPVDRPNYGYTF. DNA of the CDR3: TGCGCCAGCAGCCAACCTGTGGACAGGCCTAACTATGGCTACACCTTC.

V gene TRBV6-5 combines with J gene TRBJ1-5; D uncertain. The CDR3 is 14 residues long. Looked up from germline, CDR1 is MNHEY and CDR2 is SVGAGI. The V gene lost 8 bases and the J gene lost 0 bases, with 11 bases spanning the gap. This CDR3 is CASGVRDSNQPQHF. CDR3 nucleotides: TGTGCCAGCGGAGTGAGGGATAGCAATCAGCCCCAGCATTTT.